These 9 T cell receptor beta chains came from one sample sequenced in a study of T cells expressing NK-cell markers. No DNA is given; TCRdb re-called the 5' RACE reads and lists each CDR3 protein once. Its clone listing holds some 390,000 distinct CDR3 sequences. Sequenced material: blood T cells: a sorted CD56 or NKG2C T cell subset, CD4+ or CD8+ T cells, or bulk PBMC T cells (not recorded which). These receptor sequences come from a woman between 50 and 59 years old in good health.

The chain couples TRBV7-2 to TRBJ2-7; TCRdb selects TRBD2, and the lack of DNA leaves this call unchecked. Germline assignment: CDR1 SGHTA and CDR2 FQGNSA. The CDR3 consists of 15 residues. The CDR3 spells CASRITSGSTYEQYF.

The rearrangement joins TRBV10-3 to TRBJ1-2; the D gene TCRdb calls, TRBD1, cannot be checked with no DNA. Germline V gene sequence: CDR1 ENHRY, CDR2 SYGVKD. The CDR3 extends over 15 amino acids. The CDR3 loop is CAISETGAEFYGYTF.

The chain employs TRBV10-2 and TRBJ2-1; as DNA is missing, the TRBD1 call by TCRdb cannot be tested. CDR3 length: 13 residues. Germline CDR1 and CDR2: WSHSY and SAAADI. CDR3 in amino acids: CATKPGAYNEQFF.

The gene calls are TRBV15 and TRBJ2-1; TCRdb's assignment of TRBD1 cannot be checked, as there is no DNA. Looked up from germline, CDR1 is LNHNV and CDR2 is YYDKDF (reference sequence). The CDR3 runs to 21 residues. This chain's CDR3 is CATSRDPLQSPGLGSYNEQFF.

The chain is built from TRBV7-9 and TRBJ2-1; TCRdb returns TRBD2, unconfirmable since there is no DNA. Germline V gene data show CDR1 as SEHNR and CDR2 as FQNEAQ (reference sequence). The CDR3 runs to 13 residues. CDR3 sequence reads: CASSLGGTAGQFF.

The chain recombines TRBV12-3 or TRBV12-4 with TRBJ2-2; TCRdb's D call, TRBD2, is unchecked because there is no DNA. The CDR3 extends over 16 amino acids. The CDR3 is CASRHGLAEITGELFF.

The chain couples TRBV29-1 to TRBJ2-6. The CDR3 has 15 amino acids. Germline loops: CDR1 SQVTM, CDR2 ANQGSEA. The CDR3 is CSVGEILSGANVLTF.

This sequence joins TRBV15 and TRBJ2-7. Germline CDR1 LNHNV, CDR2 YYDKDF (reference sequence). The CDR3 spans 12 residues. The CDR3 here is CATSKPSYEQYF.

The V gene is TRBV28, the J gene TRBJ2-3; the D call of TRBD1 rests on TCRdb alone, since no DNA is present to check it. Germline V gene data show CDR1 as MDHEN and CDR2 as SYDVKM. CDR3 length: 17 residues. CDR3 in amino acids: CASSGPLLSPQGNTQYF.